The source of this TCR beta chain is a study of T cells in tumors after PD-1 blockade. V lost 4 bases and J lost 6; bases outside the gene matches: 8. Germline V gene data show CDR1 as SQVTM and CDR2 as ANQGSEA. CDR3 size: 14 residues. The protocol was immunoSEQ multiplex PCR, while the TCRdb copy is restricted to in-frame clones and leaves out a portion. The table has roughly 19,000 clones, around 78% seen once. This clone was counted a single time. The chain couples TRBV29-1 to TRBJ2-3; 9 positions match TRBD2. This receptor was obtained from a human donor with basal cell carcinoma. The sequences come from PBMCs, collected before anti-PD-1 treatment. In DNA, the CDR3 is TGCAGCGTTGCTCTAGCGGGATCGAGGGATACGCAGTATTTT. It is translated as CSVALAGSRDTQYF.